This entry lists 9 T cell receptor beta chains sequenced from one sample in a study of cytomegalovirus exposure and HLA in healthy donors. The PCR employed 60 Vbeta primers together with 13 Jbeta primers. Clones were read by immunoSEQ multiplex PCR, and TCRdb kept only the in-frame ones, dropping some. The sample holds 100,000 to 150,000 clones, over 70% seen once. The sequenced sample was PBMCs. These receptors originate from a woman aged 18-29 years in good health and CMV-seronegative.

For this clone: The junction departs from the called germline gene at one end, perhaps through a read error. The chain couples TRBV7-9 to TRBJ1-3; the match to TRBD1 covers 7 bases. The CDR3 extends over 16 amino acids. CDR1 SEHNR and CDR2 FQNEAQ come from the germline V gene (reference sequence). CDR3 sequence: CSSSSLGTDFGNTIYF. CDR3 in DNA: TGTTCCAGCAGTTCCCTCGGGACAGATTTTGGAAACACCATATATTTT.

This clone was counted only a few times. Written as DNA, the CDR3 is TGTGCCAGCAGGAGGGCGAGAGGTGAGCAGTTCTTC. It translates to CASRRARGEQFF. V usage is TRBV7-9 and J usage is TRBJ2-1; a possible D gene is TRBD2 (5 bases). The CDR3 covers 12 residues. V lost 6 bases and J 9 bases, leaving 12 bases between the germline ends. The V gene's germline CDR1 is SEHNR and CDR2 FQNEAQ (reference sequence).

V usage is TRBV5-1 and J usage is TRBJ2-2; D not certain. CDR3 length: 17 residues. Germline V CDR1 and CDR2: SGHRS, YFSETQ. Trimming removed 4 bases at V and 0 bases at J, with 16 bases between. This CDR3 is CASSLQPTTANTGELFF. The CDR3 DNA sequence: TGCGCCAGCAGCCTTCAACCTACTACCGCGAACACCGGGGAGCTGTTTTTT.

The chain links TRBV30 to TRBJ1-2; D is uncertain. Germline V gene data show CDR1 as GTSNPN and CDR2 as SVGIG (reference sequence). This CDR3 has 12 residues. V lost 2 bases and J lost 1, with 5 bases in between. CDR3 DNA sequence: TGTGCCTGGAGTATTATTAACTATGGCTACACCTTC. Its protein product is CAWSIINYGYTF.

This clone was counted between two and nine times. The chain couples TRBV6-5 to TRBJ1-3, with D unclear. From germline, CDR1 is MNHEY and CDR2 SVGAGI. The length of the CDR3 is 16 residues. Deletions cut 0 bases from V and 0 bases from J, with 9 bases between. The CDR3 DNA sequence: TGTGCCAGCAGTTACTCGATACGGTTCTCTGGAAACACCATATATTTT. Its protein is CASSYSIRFSGNTIYF.

V and J are TRBV4-1 and TRBJ2-1; tentatively, D is TRBD2 (5 bases). Germline CDR1 MGHRA, CDR2 YSYEKL. The CDR3 sequence is 15 residues long. V gave up 4 bases and J gave up 6 bases, with 16 bases separating them. CDR3 bases: TGCGCCAGCAGCCTAGACTACTCTAGCTCCAATGAGCAGTTCTTC. This gives the protein CASSLDYSSSNEQFF.

The chain uses TRBV29-1 and TRBJ2-3; D gene uncertain. The CDR3 loop spans 12 amino acids. Between the trimmed V and J ends, which lost 7 bases and 7 bases, there was a span of 15 bases. The germline CDR1 and CDR2 sequences are SQVTM and ANQGSEA. The CDR3 loop is CSDLRQAYTQYF. DNA for the CDR3: TGCAGCGATCTACGACAAGCCTATACGCAGTATTTT.

This clone was detected only a few times. The chain is built from TRBV2 and TRBJ2-7; D might be TRBD2 (5 bases). V was pared by 7 bases and J by 7 bases, with 26 bases between. CDR1 and CDR2 from the germline V gene are SNHLY and FYNNEI. This CDR3 has 16 amino acids. Here the CDR3 reads CASTPEEDTTLPEQYF. The CDR3 DNA follows: TGTGCCAGCACCCCGGAGGAAGACACGACCCTCCCGGAGCAGTACTTC.

This chain connects TRBV5-4 to TRBJ2-5; 10 nucleotides match TRBD2. The length of the CDR3 is 15 residues. In germline, CDR1 is SGHNT, CDR2 YYREEE (reference sequence). Germline trimming cut 2 bases from V and 4 bases from J; bases unmatched to any gene: 5. The CDR3 nucleotides are TGTGCCAGCAGCTTTCCTAGCGGGAGTGGAGAGACCCAGTACTTC. This translates into CASSFPSGSGETQYF. Looking up the rest from reference TRBV5-4 and TRBJ2-5 gives the full variable domain: ETGVTQSPTHLIKTRGQQVTLRCSSQSGHNTVSWYQQALGQGPQFIFQYYREEENGRGNFPPRFSGLQFPNYSSELNVNALELDDSALYLCASSFPSGSGETQYFGPGTRLLVL.